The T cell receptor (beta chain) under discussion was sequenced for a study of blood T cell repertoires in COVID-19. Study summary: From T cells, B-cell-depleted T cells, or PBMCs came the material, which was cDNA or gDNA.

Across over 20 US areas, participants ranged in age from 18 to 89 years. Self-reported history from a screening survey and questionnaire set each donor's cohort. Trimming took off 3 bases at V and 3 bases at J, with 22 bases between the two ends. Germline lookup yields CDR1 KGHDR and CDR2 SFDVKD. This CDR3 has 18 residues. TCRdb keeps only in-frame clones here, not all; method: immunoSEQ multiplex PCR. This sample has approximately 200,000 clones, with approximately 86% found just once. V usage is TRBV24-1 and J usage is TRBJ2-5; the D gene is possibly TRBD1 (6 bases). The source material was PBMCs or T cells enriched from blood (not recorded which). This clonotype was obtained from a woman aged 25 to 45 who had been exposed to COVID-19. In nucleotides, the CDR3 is TGTGCCACCAGTGATCCCTTAGCCCCCGGGACACATAAAGAGACCCAGTACTTC. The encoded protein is CATSDPLAPGTHKETQYF.